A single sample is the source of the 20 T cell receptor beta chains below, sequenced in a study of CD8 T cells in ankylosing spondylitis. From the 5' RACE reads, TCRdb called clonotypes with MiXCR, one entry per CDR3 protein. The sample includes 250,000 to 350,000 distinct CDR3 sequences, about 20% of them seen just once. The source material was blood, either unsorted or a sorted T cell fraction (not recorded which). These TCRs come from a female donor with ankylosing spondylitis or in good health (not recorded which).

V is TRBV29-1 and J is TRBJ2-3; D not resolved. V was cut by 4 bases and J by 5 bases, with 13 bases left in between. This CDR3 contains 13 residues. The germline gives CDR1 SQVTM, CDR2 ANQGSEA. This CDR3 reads CSVAHSVGDTQYF. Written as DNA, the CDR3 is TGCAGCGTTGCCCACTCGGTTGGAGATACGCAGTATTTT.

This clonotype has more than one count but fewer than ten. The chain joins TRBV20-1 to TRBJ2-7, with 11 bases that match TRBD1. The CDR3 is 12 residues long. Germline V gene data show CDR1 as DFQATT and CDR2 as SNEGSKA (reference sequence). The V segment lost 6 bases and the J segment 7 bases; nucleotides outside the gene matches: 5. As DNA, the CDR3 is TGCAGTGCCGGACAGGGGGCGCGAGAGCAGTACTTC. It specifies CSAGQGAREQYF.

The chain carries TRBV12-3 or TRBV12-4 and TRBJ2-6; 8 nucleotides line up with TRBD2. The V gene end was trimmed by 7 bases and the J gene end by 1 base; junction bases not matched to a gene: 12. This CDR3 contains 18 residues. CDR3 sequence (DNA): TGTGCCAGCACCCCCTTTAGCGGGATCCGGTCTGGGGCCAACGTCCTGACTTTC. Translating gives CASTPFSGIRSGANVLTF.

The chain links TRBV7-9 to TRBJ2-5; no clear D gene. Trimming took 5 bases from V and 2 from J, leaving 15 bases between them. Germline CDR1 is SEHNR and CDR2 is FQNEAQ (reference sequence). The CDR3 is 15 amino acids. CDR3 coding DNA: TGTGCCAGCAGCGAATATTTAAGGGAACAAGAGACCCAGTACTTC. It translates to CASSEYLREQETQYF.

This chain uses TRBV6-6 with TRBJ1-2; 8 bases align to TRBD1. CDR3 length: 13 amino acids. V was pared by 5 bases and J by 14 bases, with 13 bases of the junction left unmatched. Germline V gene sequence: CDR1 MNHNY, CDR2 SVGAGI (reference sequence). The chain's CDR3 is CASSLGQGASYTF. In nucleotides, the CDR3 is TGTGCCAGCAGTCTCGGACAGGGAGCTTCATATACCTTC.

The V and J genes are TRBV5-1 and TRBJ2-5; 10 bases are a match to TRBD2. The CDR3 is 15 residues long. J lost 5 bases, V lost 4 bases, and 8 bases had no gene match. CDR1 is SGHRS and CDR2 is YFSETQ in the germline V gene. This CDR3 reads CASSPHGTSDETQYF. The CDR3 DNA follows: TGCGCCAGCAGCCCTCACGGGACTAGCGACGAGACCCAGTACTTC.

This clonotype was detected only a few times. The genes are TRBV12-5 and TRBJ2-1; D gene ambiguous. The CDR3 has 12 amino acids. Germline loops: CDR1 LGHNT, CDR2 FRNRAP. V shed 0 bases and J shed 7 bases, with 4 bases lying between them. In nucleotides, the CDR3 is TGTGCTAGTGGTTTGGTACGGAATGAGCAGTTCTTC. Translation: CASGLVRNEQFF.

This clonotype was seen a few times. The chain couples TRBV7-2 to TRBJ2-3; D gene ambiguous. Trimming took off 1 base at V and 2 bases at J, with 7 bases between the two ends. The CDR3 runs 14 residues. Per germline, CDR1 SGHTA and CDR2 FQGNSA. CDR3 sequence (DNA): TGTGCCAGCAGCTTAGGCAGTTACACAGATACGCAGTATTTT. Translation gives CASSLGSYTDTQYF. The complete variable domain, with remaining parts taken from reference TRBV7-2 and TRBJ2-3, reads GAGVSQSPSNKVTEKGKDVELRCDPISGHTALYWYRQSLGQGLEFLIYFQGNSAPDKSGLPSDRFSAERTGGSVSTLTIQRTQQEDSAVYLCASSLGSYTDTQYFGPGTRLTVL.

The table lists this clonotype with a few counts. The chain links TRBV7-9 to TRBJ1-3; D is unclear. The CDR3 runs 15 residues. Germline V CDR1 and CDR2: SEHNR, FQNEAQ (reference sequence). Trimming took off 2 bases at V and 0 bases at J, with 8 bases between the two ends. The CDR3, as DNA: TGTGCCAGCAGCTTAAAGGCGGGCTCTGGAAACACCATATATTTT. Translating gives CASSLKAGSGNTIYF.

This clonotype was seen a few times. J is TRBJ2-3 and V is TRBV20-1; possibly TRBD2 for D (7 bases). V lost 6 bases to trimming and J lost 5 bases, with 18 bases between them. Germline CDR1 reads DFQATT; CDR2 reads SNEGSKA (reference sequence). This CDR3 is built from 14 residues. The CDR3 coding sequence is TGCAGTGCCATGAGGGGGGGGGGCGGAGATACGCAGTATTTT. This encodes CSAMRGGGGDTQYF.

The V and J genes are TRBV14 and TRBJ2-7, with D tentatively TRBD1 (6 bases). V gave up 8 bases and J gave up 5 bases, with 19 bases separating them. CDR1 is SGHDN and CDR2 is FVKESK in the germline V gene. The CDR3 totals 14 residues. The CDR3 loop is CASVAPTGWHEQYF. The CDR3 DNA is TGTGCCAGCGTTGCCCCGACAGGTTGGCACGAGCAGTACTTC.

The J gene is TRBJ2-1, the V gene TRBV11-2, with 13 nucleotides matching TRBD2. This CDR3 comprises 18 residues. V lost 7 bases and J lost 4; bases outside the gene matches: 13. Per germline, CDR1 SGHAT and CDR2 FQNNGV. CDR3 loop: CASTPDTGTSGAYNEQFF. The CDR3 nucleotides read TGTGCCAGCACCCCGGATACCGGGACTAGCGGGGCATACAATGAGCAGTTCTTC.

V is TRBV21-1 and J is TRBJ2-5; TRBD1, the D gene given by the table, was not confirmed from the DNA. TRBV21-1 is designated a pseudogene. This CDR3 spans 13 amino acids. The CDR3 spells CASSRRGQETQYF. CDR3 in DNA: TGTGCCAGCAGTAGAAGGGGACAAGAGACCCAGTACTTC.

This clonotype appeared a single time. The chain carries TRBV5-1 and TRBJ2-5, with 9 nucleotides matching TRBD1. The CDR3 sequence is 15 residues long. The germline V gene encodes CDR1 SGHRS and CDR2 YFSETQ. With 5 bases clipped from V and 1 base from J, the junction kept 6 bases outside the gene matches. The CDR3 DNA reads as TGCGCCAGCAGTTACAGGGGGCGCAGCCAAGAGACCCAGTACTTC. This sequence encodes CASSYRGRSQETQYF. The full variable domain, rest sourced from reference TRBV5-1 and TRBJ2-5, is KAGVTQTPRYLIKTRGQQVTLSCSPISGHRSVSWYQQTPGQGLQFLFEYFSETQRNKGNFPGRFSGRQFSNSRSEMNVSTLELGDSALYLCASSYRGRSQETQYFGPGTRLLVL.

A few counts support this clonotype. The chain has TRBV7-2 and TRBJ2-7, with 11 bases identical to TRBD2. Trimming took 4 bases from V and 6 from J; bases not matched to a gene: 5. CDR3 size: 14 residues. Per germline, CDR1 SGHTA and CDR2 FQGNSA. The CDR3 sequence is CASSSVLAGVEQYF. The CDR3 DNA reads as TGTGCCAGCAGCTCGGTACTAGCGGGAGTCGAGCAGTACTTC.

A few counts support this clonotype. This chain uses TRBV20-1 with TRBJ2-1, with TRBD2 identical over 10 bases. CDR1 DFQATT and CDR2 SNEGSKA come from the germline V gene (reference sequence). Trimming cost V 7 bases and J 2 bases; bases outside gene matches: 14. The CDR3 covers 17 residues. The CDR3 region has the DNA TGCAGTGTCCCGGGACTAGCGACCCCCGCAGCCTACAATGAGCAGTTCTTC. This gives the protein CSVPGLATPAAYNEQFF.

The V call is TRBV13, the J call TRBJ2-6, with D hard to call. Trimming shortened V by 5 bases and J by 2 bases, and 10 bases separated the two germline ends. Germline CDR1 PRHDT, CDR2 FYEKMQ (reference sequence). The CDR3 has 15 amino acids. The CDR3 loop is CASSADGPGANVLTF. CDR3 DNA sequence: TGTGCCAGCAGCGCCGACGGGCCTGGGGCCAACGTCCTGACTTTC.

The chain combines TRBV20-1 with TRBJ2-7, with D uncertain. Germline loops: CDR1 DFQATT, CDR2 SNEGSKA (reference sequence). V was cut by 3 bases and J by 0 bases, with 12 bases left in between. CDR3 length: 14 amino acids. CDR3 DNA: TGCAGTGCTAGTTCTGTGCAGCTCTCCTACGAGCAGTACTTC. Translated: CSASSVQLSYEQYF.

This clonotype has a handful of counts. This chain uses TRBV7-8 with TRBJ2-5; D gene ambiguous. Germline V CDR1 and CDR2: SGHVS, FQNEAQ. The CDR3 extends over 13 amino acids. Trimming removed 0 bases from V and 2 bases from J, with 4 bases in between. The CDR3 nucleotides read TGTGCCAGCAGCTTAGCAAAGCAAGAGACCCAGTACTTC. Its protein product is CASSLAKQETQYF.

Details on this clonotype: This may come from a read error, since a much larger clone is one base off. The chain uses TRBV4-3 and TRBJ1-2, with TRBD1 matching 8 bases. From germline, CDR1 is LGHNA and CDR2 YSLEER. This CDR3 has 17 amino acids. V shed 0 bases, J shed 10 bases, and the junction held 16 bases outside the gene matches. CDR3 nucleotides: TGCGCCAGCAGCCAAGATCTATTAGGGACAGGCTCTGGCGACTACACCTTC. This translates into CASSQDLLGTGSGDYTF.